These T cell receptor beta chains were read from a single sample in a study of shared T cell receptors in the human thymus. Libraries were prepared by immunoSEQ multiplex PCR; TCRdb keeps only in-frame clonotypes and omits some of them. The sample has some 660,000 clones, around 87% seen once; the top ten hold roughly 0.0086%. The sample also formed part of further work on human thymus T cells.

Material: thymocytes. The receptor source for this set is a boy less than two years old with a congenital heart defect. Each CDR3 is given with its conserved first and last residue. The D gene is left open where the match is weak. Where a row states a size, it is once, few, many or the class of an expanded clone; other rows omit it.

d_gene,v_gene,abundance,j_gene,CDR3aa,CDR3nt
TRBD2,TRBV19,NA,TRBJ2-7,CASRQTSDTYEQYF,TGTGCCAGTAGGCAGACTAGCGATACCTACGAGCAGTACTTC
TRBD1,TRBV30,NA,TRBJ2-1,CAWSTRDSRGNNEQFF,TGTGCCTGGAGTACGAGGGACAGCCGAGGGAACAATGAGCAGTTCTTC
TRBD1,TRBV27,NA,TRBJ1-6,CASSFDRGGSPLHF,TGTGCCAGCAGTTTCGACAGGGGAGGATCCCCCCTCCACTTT
TRBD2,TRBV27,NA,TRBJ2-3,CASSALAGGDTQYF,TGTGCCAGCAGTGCACTAGCGGGAGGAGATACGCAGTATTTT
TRBD1,TRBV6-1,once,TRBJ2-5,CASIEGTVETQYF,TGTGCCAGCATTGAAGGGACAGTAGAGACCCAGTACTTC
TRBD1,TRBV18,NA,TRBJ1-1,CASSPLKVQGGPEAFF,TGTGCCAGCTCACCACTCAAGGTACAGGGGGGACCTGAAGCTTTCTTT
NA,TRBV4-3,once,TRBJ1-5,CASSQVWDTYQPQHF,TGCGCCAGCAGCCAAGTTTGGGACACTTATCAGCCCCAGCATTTT
TRBD1,TRBV5-1,NA,TRBJ2-7,CASSMNQGAREQYF,TGCGCCAGCAGCATGAACCAGGGGGCGAGGGAGCAGTACTTC
NA,TRBV4-1,NA,TRBJ1-4,CASSQETSPNEKLFF,TGCGCCAGCAGCCAAGAAACATCCCCTAATGAAAAACTGTTTTTT
TRBD1,TRBV19,few,TRBJ1-3,CASSMADRAIGNTIYF,TGTGCCAGTAGTATGGCGGACAGGGCCATAGGAAACACCATATATTTT
TRBD1,TRBV28,NA,TRBJ1-1,CASSFPVGRGHKLNTEAFF,TGTGCCAGCAGTTTTCCCGTGGGCAGGGGGCATAAATTGAACACTGAAGCTTTCTTT
TRBD2,TRBV4-3,NA,TRBJ2-7,CASSQDLSNLTSGGTYEQYF,TGCGCCAGCAGCCAAGATTTGTCGAACCTGACTAGCGGGGGGACCTACGAGCAGTACTTC
NA,TRBV9,NA,TRBJ2-3,CASSVAVQGEKDTQYF,TGTGCCAGCAGCGTAGCTGTCCAGGGCGAGAAAGATACGCAGTATTTT
NA,TRBV14,NA,TRBJ2-7,CASSQASGLLYEQYF,TGTGCCAGCAGCCAAGCGTCCGGACTCCTCTACGAGCAGTACTTC
TRBD2,TRBV9,NA,TRBJ2-2,CASSVARGLAGITGELFF,TGTGCCAGCAGCGTAGCGAGAGGGCTAGCGGGGATCACCGGGGAGCTGTTTTTT
NA,TRBV7-9,NA,TRBJ1-2,CASSLRTSEGNYGYTF,TGTGCCAGCAGCTTAAGGACATCGGAGGGTAACTATGGCTACACCTTC
NA,TRBV10-2,NA,TRBJ2-1,CASNGREWVYNEQFF,TGCGCCAGCAACGGCCGGGAGTGGGTCTACAATGAGCAGTTCTTC
NA,TRBV7-2,NA,TRBJ2-7,CASSLFWRAEPSYEQYF,TGTGCCAGCAGCTTATTTTGGCGAGCGGAGCCCTCCTACGAGCAGTACTTC
NA,TRBV30,NA,TRBJ1-6,CAWSGIDSRTNSPLHF,TGTGCCTGGAGCGGTATAGATTCTCGGACAAACTCACCCCTCCACTTT